This record looks at one T cell receptor beta chain sequence and its context. Antigen: not known. Profiled with immunoSEQ multiplex PCR; TCRdb holds only in-frame clones, not every one. The table has about 120,000 clones, around 87% seen once. This sample stems from a study of PD-1 blockade in mismatch repair-deficient tumors. Study information: Patients had approximately 11 mismatch repair-deficient cancer types and were previously treated and progressing. Study conclusions and caveats: After pembrolizumab, tumor-resident clones rose rapidly, then generally contracted before radiologic responses.

V shed 2 bases, J shed 0 bases, and the junction held 4 bases outside the gene matches. This CDR3 contains 16 residues. CDR1 KGHSH and CDR2 LQKENI come from the germline V gene. PCR or immunohistochemistry showed mismatch repair deficiency in every enrolled patient. The sequences come from peripheral blood, collected 44 weeks after starting pembrolizumab. This clonotype was sampled from an adult with mismatch repair-deficient cancer. This rearrangement joins TRBV18 to TRBJ1-5; 7 bases are a match to TRBD1. Here the CDR3 DNA reads TGTGCCAGCTCACCAAAGACAGGGTCTAGCAATCAGCCCCAGCATTTT. Protein sequence: CASSPKTGSSNQPQHF.